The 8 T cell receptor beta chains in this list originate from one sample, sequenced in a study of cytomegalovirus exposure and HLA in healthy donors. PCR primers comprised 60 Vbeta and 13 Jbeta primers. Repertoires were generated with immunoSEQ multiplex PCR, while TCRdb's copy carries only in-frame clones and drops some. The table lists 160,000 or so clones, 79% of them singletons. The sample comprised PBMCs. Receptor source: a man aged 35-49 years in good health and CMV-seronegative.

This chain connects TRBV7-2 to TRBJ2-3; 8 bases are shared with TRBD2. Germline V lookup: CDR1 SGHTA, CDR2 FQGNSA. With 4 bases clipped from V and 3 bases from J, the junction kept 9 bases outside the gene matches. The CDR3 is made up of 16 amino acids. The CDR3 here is CASSSRSGRRTDTQYF. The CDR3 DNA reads TGTGCCAGCAGCTCAAGAAGCGGGAGAAGGACAGATACGCAGTATTTT.

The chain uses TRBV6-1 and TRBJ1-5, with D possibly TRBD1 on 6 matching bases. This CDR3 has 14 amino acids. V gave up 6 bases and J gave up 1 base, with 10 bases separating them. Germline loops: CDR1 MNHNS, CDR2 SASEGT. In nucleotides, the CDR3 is TGTGCCAGCAGGCTAGGGGGAAGCAATCAGCCCCAGCATTTT. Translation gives CASRLGGSNQPQHF.

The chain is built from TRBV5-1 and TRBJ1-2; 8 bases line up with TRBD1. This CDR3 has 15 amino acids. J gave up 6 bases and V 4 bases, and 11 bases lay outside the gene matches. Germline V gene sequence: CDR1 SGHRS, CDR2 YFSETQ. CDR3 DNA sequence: TGCGCCAGCAGCCCCCCGAGGGACAGGCCCGATGGCTACACCTTC. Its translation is CASSPPRDRPDGYTF.

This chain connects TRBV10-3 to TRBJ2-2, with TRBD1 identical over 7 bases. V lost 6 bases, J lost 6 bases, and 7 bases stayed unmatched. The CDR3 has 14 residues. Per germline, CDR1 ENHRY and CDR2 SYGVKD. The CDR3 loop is CAISPGTDPGELFF. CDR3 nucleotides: TGTGCCATCAGCCCCGGGACAGATCCCGGGGAGCTGTTTTTT.

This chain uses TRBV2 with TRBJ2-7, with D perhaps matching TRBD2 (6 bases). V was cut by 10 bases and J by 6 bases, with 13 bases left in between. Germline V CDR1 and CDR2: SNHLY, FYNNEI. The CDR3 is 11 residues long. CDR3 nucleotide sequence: TGTGCCACCGCGGACTATTCCGAGCAGTACTTC. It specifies CATADYSEQYF.

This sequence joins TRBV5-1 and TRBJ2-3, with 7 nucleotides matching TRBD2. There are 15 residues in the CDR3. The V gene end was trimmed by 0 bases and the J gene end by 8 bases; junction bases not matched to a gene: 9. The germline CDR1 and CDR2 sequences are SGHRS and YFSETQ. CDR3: CASSLDFGRAGTQYF. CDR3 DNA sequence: TGCGCCAGCAGCTTGGATTTTGGGAGGGCCGGTACGCAGTATTTT.

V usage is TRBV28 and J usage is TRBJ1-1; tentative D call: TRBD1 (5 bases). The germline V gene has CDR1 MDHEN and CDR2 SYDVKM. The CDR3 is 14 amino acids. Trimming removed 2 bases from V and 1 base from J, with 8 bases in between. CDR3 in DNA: TGTGCCAGCAGTTTACCGGGGGAGAACACTGAAGCTTTCTTT. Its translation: CASSLPGENTEAFF.

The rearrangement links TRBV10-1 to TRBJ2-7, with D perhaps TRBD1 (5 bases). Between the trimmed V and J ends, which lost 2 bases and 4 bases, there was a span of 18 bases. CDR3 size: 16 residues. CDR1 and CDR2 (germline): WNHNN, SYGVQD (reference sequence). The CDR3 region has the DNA TGCGCCAGCAGTGAGATGCAAAAAAGGGGATATTACGAGCAGTACTTC. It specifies CASSEMQKRGYYEQYF.